The 8 T cell receptor beta chains in this list originate from one sample, sequenced in a study of blood T cell repertoires in COVID-19. Here immunoSEQ multiplex PCR was the method, and the copy in TCRdb shows in-frame clones only, minus some. The sample lists about 93,000 clones, approximately 90% seen once, with roughly 2% in the top ten. The sequencing sample was made of peripheral blood. These receptors were collected from a man in his forties or fifties with acute or convalescent COVID-19.

The gene calls are TRBV6-1 and TRBJ1-6; D is perhaps TRBD1 (5 bases). The CDR3 totals 13 residues. Germline V gene sequence: CDR1 MNHNS, CDR2 SASEGT. V was cut by 1 base and J by 9 bases, with 7 bases left in between. This chain's CDR3 is CASSEGRVSPLHF. The CDR3 coding sequence is TGTGCCAGCAGTGAAGGCAGGGTTTCACCCCTCCACTTT.

This chain joins TRBV9 and TRBJ2-2; D not certain. Germline lookup yields CDR1 SGDLS and CDR2 YYNGEE. The CDR3 is 14 residues long. The V end was cut by 5 bases, the J end by 0 bases, with 8 bases between. The CDR3: CASRPNTNTGELFF. The CDR3 DNA sequence: TGTGCCAGCAGACCCAACACGAACACCGGGGAGCTGTTTTTT.

The rearrangement joins TRBV6-1 to TRBJ1-6, with a tentative D call TRBD1 (5 bases). This CDR3 has 16 residues. The V end was cut by 4 bases, the J end by 8 bases, with 18 bases between. CDR1 is MNHNS, CDR2 SASEGT, per germline. CDR3 bases: TGTGCCAGCAGTGTCACAGGATTGTCTATCGATTCACCCCTCCACTTT. It is translated as CASSVTGLSIDSPLHF.

The J gene is TRBJ1-1, the V gene TRBV9; D gene uncertain. The CDR3 contains 13 residues. Germline CDR1 and CDR2: SGDLS and YYNGEE. Trimming removed 3 bases from V and 4 bases from J, with 10 bases in between. This CDR3 reads CASSGAKSTEAFF. In DNA, the CDR3 is TGTGCCAGCAGCGGGGCAAAGTCCACTGAAGCTTTCTTT.

This chain links TRBV27 with TRBJ2-2; no clear D. The germline V gene encodes CDR1 MNHEY and CDR2 SMNVEV (reference sequence). The CDR3 is 14 amino acids. V was clipped by 2 bases and J by 6 bases, with 10 bases between them. CDR3 amino acids: CASSLAPRAGELFF. CDR3 coding DNA: TGTGCCAGCAGTTTAGCGCCTCGGGCCGGGGAGCTGTTTTTT.

The rearrangement joins TRBV19 to TRBJ1-3, with TRBD1 identical over 7 bases. Germline values: CDR1 LNHDA, CDR2 SQIVND (reference sequence). The CDR3 is made up of 13 amino acids. Unmatched junction bases numbered 3, after V lost 7 bases and J lost 3 bases. The CDR3 protein is CASTSGGGNTIYF. As DNA, the CDR3 is TGTGCCAGTACCTCAGGGGGTGGAAACACCATATATTTT.

This sequence joins TRBV27 and TRBJ2-5; D unresolved. CDR3 size: 16 residues. CDR1 is MNHEY and CDR2 is SMNVEV in the germline V gene (reference sequence). Trimming stripped 6 bases from V and 0 bases from J, with 17 bases between. In DNA, the CDR3 is TGTGCCAGCAGCTTGGCTGGCCGGGTGGACCAAGAGACCCAGTACTTC. Its translation is CASSLAGRVDQETQYF.

The rearrangement joins TRBV9 to TRBJ1-5; 8 positions match TRBD1. The V gene's germline CDR1 is SGDLS and CDR2 YYNGEE. V shed 3 bases, J shed 5 bases, and the junction held 13 bases outside the gene matches. The CDR3 has 17 amino acids. The CDR3 reads CASSGRKRLQGDQPQHF. The CDR3 nucleotides read TGTGCCAGCAGCGGTAGAAAGAGACTACAGGGGGATCAGCCCCAGCATTTT.